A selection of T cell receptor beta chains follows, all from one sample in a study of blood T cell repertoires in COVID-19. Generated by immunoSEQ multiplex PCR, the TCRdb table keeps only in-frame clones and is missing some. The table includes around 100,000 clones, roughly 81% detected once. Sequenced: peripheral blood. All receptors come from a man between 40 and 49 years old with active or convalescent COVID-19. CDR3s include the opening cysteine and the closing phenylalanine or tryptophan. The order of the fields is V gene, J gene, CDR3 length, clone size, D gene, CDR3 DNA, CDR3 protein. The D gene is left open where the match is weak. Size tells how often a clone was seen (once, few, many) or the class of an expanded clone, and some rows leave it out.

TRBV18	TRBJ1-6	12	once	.	TGTGCCAGCTCCCTCCCTGATTCACCCCTCCACTTT	CASSLPDSPLHF
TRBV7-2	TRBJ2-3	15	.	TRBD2	TGTGCCAGCAGCTTGGCGGGGGGACCTCAAGATACGCAGTATTTT	CASSLAGGPQDTQYF
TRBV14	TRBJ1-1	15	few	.	TGTGCCAGCAGCCAAGAGGTGGGGGCATGGACTGAAGCTTTCTTT	CASSQEVGAWTEAFF
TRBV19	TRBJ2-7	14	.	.	TGTGCCAGTAGCACGGGGACAAGGACCTACGAGCAGTACTTC	CASSTGTRTYEQYF
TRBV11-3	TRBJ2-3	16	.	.	TGTGCCAGCAGCATGGGTACAGGGACGGTAAAGGATACGCAGTATTTT	CASSMGTGTVKDTQYF
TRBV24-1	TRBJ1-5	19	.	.	TGTGCCACCAGCCCCGTTCTGACTGTTCCGAGGGCCAGCGAGAAGCCCCAGCATTTT	CATSPVLTVPRASEKPQHF
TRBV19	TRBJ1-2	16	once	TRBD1	TGTGCCAGTACCATACTGACGGGACAGGGCAGCTATGGCTACACCTTC	CASTILTGQGSYGYTF
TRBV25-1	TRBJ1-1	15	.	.	TGTGCCAGCAGTGACGGTTGGGGGAGGGCCACTGAAGCTTTCTTT	CASSDGWGRATEAFF
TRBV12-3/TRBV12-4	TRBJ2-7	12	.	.	TGTGCCAGCAGTTTACCCGACAAGAAGCAGTACTTC	CASSLPDKKQYF
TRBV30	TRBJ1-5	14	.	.	TGTGCCTGGGGTGTGGGAGGGGGCAATCAGCCCCAGCATTTT	CAWGVGGGNQPQHF
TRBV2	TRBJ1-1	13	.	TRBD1	TGTGCCACCCAGGGGGATTTGAACACTGAAGCTTTCTTT	CATQGDLNTEAFF
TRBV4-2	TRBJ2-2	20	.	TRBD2	TGTGCCAGCAGCCAAGAGGCAACTAGCGGGGGCATATTAGGTGCCGGGGAGCTGTTTTTT	CASSQEATSGGILGAGELFF
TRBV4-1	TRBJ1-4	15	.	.	TGCGCCAGCAGCCTATCAGGAAACGTGCAGGAAAAACTGTTTTTT	CASSLSGNVQEKLFF
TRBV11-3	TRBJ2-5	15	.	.	TGTGCCAGCAGCTTAGAGGGGTCGCGGGGAGAGACCCAGTACTTC	CASSLEGSRGETQYF
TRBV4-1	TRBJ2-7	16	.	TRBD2	TGCGCCAGCAGCCAAGAGATAGCGGGGGGGTTCTACGAGCAGTACTTC	CASSQEIAGGFYEQYF
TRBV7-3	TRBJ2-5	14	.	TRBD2	TGTGCCAGCAGCTATAGCGGGGGGTCGGGGACCCAGTACTTC	CASSYSGGSGTQYF
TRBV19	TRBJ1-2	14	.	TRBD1	TGTGCCAGTAGATCGGGGACAGGGAACTATGGCTACACCTTC	CASRSGTGNYGYTF
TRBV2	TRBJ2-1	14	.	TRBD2	TGTGCCAGCAGTATTAGCGGGGGTTACAATGAGCAGTTCTTC	CASSISGGYNEQFF
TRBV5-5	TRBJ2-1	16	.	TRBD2	TGTGCCAGCGAAGCACCCGGACTAGCGGGGGGACGGGAGCAGTTCTTC	CASEAPGLAGGREQFF
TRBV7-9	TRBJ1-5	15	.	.	TGTGCCAGCAGCGGAGGTGGGGGGGGCAATCAGCCCCAGCATTTT	CASSGGGGGNQPQHF
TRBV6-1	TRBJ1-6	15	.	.	TGTGCCAGCAGTGAACTGGGGGGATCTTATTCACCCCTCCACTTT	CASSELGGSYSPLHF
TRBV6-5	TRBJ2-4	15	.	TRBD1	TGTGCCAGCAGTACCCCCGGGACAGGGATAAACATTCAGTACTTC	CASSTPGTGINIQYF
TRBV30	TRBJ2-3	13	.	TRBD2	TGTGCCTGGGTACTAGCGAGGACAGATACGCAGTATTTT	CAWVLARTDTQYF
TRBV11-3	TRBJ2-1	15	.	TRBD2	TGTGCCAGCAGCCTGGGGACTAGCGGTGGGAATGAGCAGTTCTTC	CASSLGTSGGNEQFF
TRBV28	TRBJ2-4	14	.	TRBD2	TGTGCCAGCAGCCTCGGGGGGGCCGAAAACATTCAGTACTTC	CASSLGGAENIQYF
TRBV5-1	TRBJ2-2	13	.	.	TGCGCCAGCAGCCACGGACTGGCCGGGGAGCTGTTTTTT	CASSHGLAGELFF
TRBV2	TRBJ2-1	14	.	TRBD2	TGTGCCAGCAATGGCGGGGGGTCCTACAATGAGCAGTTCTTC	CASNGGGSYNEQFF
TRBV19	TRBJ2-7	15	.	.	TGTGCCAGTAGTATCTCCGGGGGACCCTCCTACGAGCAGTACTTC	CASSISGGPSYEQYF
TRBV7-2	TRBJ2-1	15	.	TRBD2	TGTGCCAGCAGCTTAGAGGCGGTAGCGGGATTAGGGCAGTTCTTC	CASSLEAVAGLGQFF
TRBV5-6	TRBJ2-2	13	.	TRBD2	TGTGCCAGCAGCTGGACTAGCACCGGGGAGCTGTTTTTT	CASSWTSTGELFF
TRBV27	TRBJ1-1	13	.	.	TGTGCCAGCAGTTTTTCCGGGAACACTGAAGCTTTCTTT	CASSFSGNTEAFF
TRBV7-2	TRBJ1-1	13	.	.	TGTGCCAGCAGCTTAGCGGACTACACTGAAGCTTTCTTT	CASSLADYTEAFF
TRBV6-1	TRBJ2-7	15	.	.	TGTGCCAGCAGTGAAGAGGGGGGGGAGTACTACGAGCAGTACTTC	CASSEEGGEYYEQYF
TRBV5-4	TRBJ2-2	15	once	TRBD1	TGTGCCAGCAGCCGGGACAGCACCTACACCGGGGAGCTGTTTTTT	CASSRDSTYTGELFF
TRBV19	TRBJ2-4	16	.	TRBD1	TGTGCCAGTAGTATAGCAGGGGGTATGGCCAAAAACATTCAGTACTTC	CASSIAGGMAKNIQYF
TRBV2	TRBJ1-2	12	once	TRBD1	TGTGCCAGCACTAGGACAGGGAAGGGCTACACCTTC	CASTRTGKGYTF
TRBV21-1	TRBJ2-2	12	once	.	TGTGCCAGCAGGACAGACACCGGGGAGCTGTTTTTT	CASRTDTGELFF
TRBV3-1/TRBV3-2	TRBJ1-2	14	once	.	TGTGCCAGCAGCCCCTCTGGCCAGGCTTACGGCTACACCTTC	CASSPSGQAYGYTF
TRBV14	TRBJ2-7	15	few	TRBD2	TGTGCCAGCAGCCAGGCAGTAGCGGGGACCTACGAGCAGTACTTC	CASSQAVAGTYEQYF
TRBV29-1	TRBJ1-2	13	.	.	TGCAGCGCCCGAGGGGGGGGTGACTATGGCTACACCTTC	CSARGGGDYGYTF
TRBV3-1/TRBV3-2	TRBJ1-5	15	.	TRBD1	TGTGCCAGCAGCTCGGACAGGAATGGGAATCAGCCCCAGCATTTT	CASSSDRNGNQPQHF
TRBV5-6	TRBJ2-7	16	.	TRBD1	TGTGCCAGCAGCTTGATTTTGGGGACAGGTTCCTACGAGCAGTACTTC	CASSLILGTGSYEQYF
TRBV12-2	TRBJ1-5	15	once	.	TGTGCAAGTCGCAAACAACAACAGGGCAGTCAGCCCCAGCATTTT	CASRKQQQGSQPQHF
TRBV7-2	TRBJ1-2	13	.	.	TGTGCCAGCAGCTTAGGACAGAGCTATGGCTACACCTTC	CASSLGQSYGYTF
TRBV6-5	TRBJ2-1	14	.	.	TGTGCCAGCACCCGGGACTCTCAATGGGGTGAGCAGTTCTTC	CASTRDSQWGEQFF
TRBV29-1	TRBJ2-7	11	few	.	TGCAGCGCAGGACTGGCAGACGAGCAGTACTTC	CSAGLADEQYF